A selection of T cell receptor beta chains follows, all from one sample in a study of T cell changes during pregnancy in multiple sclerosis. Data came from immunoSEQ multiplex PCR; TCRdb stores just in-frame clones and leaves some out. The sample yields over 35,000 clones, roughly nine tenths seen once. Sequenced material: CD4+ T cells from peripheral blood mononuclear cells, taken in the first trimester of pregnancy. These receptors originate from a female donor with multiple sclerosis, enrolled in a pregnancy study. Each CDR3 is given with its conserved first and last residue. The order of the fields is V gene, D gene, J gene, clone size, CDR3 protein, CDR3 DNA. A D gene is named only where the DNA matches it firmly. Rows give clone size only sometimes, using once, few, many, or a class for an expanded clone.

TRBV30	.	TRBJ1-5	.	CAWSGLVSNQPQHF	TGTGCCTGGAGTGGACTAGTTAGCAATCAGCCCCAGCATTTT
TRBV19	.	TRBJ2-7	.	CASSQQGGTYEQYF	TGTGCCAGTAGTCAACAGGGTGGTACCTACGAGCAGTACTTC
TRBV7-2	TRBD1	TRBJ2-4	once	CASSKQGSIQYF	TGTGCCAGCAGCAAACAGGGGAGCATTCAGTACTTC
TRBV5-1	TRBD1	TRBJ1-1	.	CASSSTGEIEAFF	TGCGCCAGCAGCTCCACAGGGGAAATTGAAGCTTTCTTT
TRBV5-1	.	TRBJ1-4	.	CASSLSQNNEKLFF	TGCGCCAGCAGCTTGTCACAAAATAATGAAAAACTGTTTTTT
TRBV10-3	.	TRBJ1-1	.	CAISQEGRTEAFF	TGTGCCATCAGTCAGGAGGGAAGAACTGAAGCTTTCTTT
TRBV29-1	TRBD2	TRBJ2-1	.	CSVDRGLAVPPASYNEQFF	TGCAGCGTTGATAGGGGACTAGCGGTTCCCCCAGCTTCCTACAATGAGCAGTTCTTC
TRBV11-2	TRBD1	TRBJ1-2	.	CASSKEGARGYTF	TGTGCCAGCAGCAAAGAGGGGGCGCGGGGCTACACCTTC
TRBV7-2	.	TRBJ1-6	.	CASSLEPGENSPLHF	TGTGCCAGCAGCTTAGAGCCAGGGGAAAATTCACCCCTCCACTTT
TRBV7-2	.	TRBJ1-1	.	CASSQQGRTEAFF	TGTGCCAGCAGCCAGCAGGGGCGCACTGAAGCTTTCTTT
TRBV5-4	.	TRBJ2-3	.	CASSLQGSTDTQYF	TGTGCCAGCAGCTTACAGGGAAGCACAGATACGCAGTATTTT
TRBV5-8	TRBD2	TRBJ2-7	.	CASSPRTSGLEQYF	TGTGCCAGCAGCCCGAGGACTAGCGGCCTCGAGCAGTACTTC
TRBV27	.	TRBJ2-7	.	CASSLEGEPFYEQYF	TGTGCCAGCAGTTTAGAAGGGGAACCTTTCTACGAGCAGTACTTC
TRBV7-9	TRBD2	TRBJ2-1	.	CASSSPGLVYNEQFF	TGTGCCAGCAGCTCCCCGGGACTAGTCTACAATGAGCAGTTCTTC
TRBV30	.	TRBJ1-1	.	CAWSVTAGRAFF	TGTGCCTGGAGTGTAACTGCCGGGAGAGCTTTCTTT
TRBV5-1	.	TRBJ2-1	.	CASSTDSPGNEQFF	TGCGCCAGCAGTACTGACAGTCCGGGCAATGAGCAGTTCTTC
TRBV6-5	.	TRBJ2-3	.	CASSRGRPDTQYF	TGTGCCAGCAGTAGGGGTAGGCCAGATACGCAGTATTTT
TRBV6-1	.	TRBJ1-4	.	CASSEYSTNEKLFF	TGTGCCAGCAGTGAGTACTCAACTAATGAAAAACTGTTTTTT
TRBV5-1	TRBD1	TRBJ2-3	.	CASSVDRDTQYF	TGCGCCAGCAGCGTGGACAGGGATACGCAGTATTTT
TRBV11-2	TRBD2	TRBJ2-1	.	CASSPGGYSYNEQFF	TGTGCCAGCAGCCCCGGGGGGTACTCCTACAATGAGCAGTTCTTC
TRBV30	.	TRBJ1-6	.	CAWIPGSGSNSPLHF	TGTGCCTGGATACCGGGGAGTGGAAGTAATTCACCCCTCCACTTT
TRBV9	TRBD1	TRBJ2-3	.	CASSVLGQGTDTQYF	TGTGCCAGCAGCGTCTTGGGACAGGGTACAGATACGCAGTATTTT
TRBV2	.	TRBJ1-3	.	CASSVTRSGNTIYF	TGTGCCAGCAGTGTTACACGCTCTGGAAACACCATATATTTT
TRBV27	TRBD1	TRBJ1-2	.	CASSAWDRGNYGYTF	TGTGCCAGCAGTGCCTGGGACAGGGGGAACTATGGCTACACCTTC
TRBV6-1	.	TRBJ1-1	.	CASSEASGGSNTEAFF	TGTGCCAGCAGTGAAGCGTCTGGAGGGTCTAACACTGAAGCTTTCTTT
TRBV6-1	TRBD1	TRBJ1-5	.	CASSGQGQKINQPQHF	TGTGCCAGCAGTGGACAGGGACAGAAGATTAATCAGCCCCAGCATTTT
TRBV25-1	TRBD1	TRBJ2-7	.	CASIGQGAYEQYF	TGTGCCAGCATCGGACAGGGGGCCTACGAGCAGTACTTC
TRBV6-1	.	TRBJ1-1	.	CASTLFFDSNTEAFF	TGTGCCAGCACCCTATTTTTCGACAGCAACACTGAAGCTTTCTTT
TRBV11-1	TRBD1	TRBJ1-1	.	CASSPWTGSLEYTEAFF	TGTGCCAGCAGCCCATGGACAGGGAGCCTTGAATACACTGAAGCTTTCTTT
TRBV7-2	.	TRBJ2-7	.	CASSLGLSAAYDEQYF	TGTGCCAGCAGCCTCGGTTTGAGCGCAGCATACGACGAGCAGTACTTC
TRBV7-2	TRBD2	TRBJ2-7	.	CASSSGLAGGGEQYF	TGTGCCAGCAGCTCGGGACTAGCGGGGGGTGGCGAGCAGTACTTC
TRBV6-6	.	TRBJ2-6	.	CASSDRGSGANVLTF	TGTGCCAGCAGTGACCGAGGGTCTGGGGCCAACGTCCTGACTTTC
TRBV27	TRBD2	TRBJ2-7	.	CASSIGTSGIGEQYF	TGTGCCAGCAGTATTGGGACTAGCGGGATCGGCGAGCAGTACTTC
TRBV10-3	.	TRBJ2-1	.	CAISEPVPLSHNEQFF	TGTGCCATCAGTGAGCCCGTCCCACTTTCCCATAATGAGCAGTTCTTC
TRBV7-9	.	TRBJ2-1	few	CASSLQAGHNEQFF	TGTGCCAGCAGCTTACAGGCAGGCCACAATGAGCAGTTCTTC
TRBV15	.	TRBJ2-1	.	CATSRRDLEQFF	TGTGCCACCAGCAGGCGGGATCTTGAGCAGTTCTTC
TRBV5-1	.	TRBJ2-3	.	CASSIVQGPGDTQYF	TGCGCCAGCAGCATCGTACAGGGCCCGGGAGATACGCAGTATTTT
TRBV5-1	TRBD1	TRBJ1-2	.	CASSLTGGKNYGYTF	TGCGCCAGCAGCTTGACAGGGGGTAAAAACTATGGCTACACCTTC
TRBV5-6	TRBD1	TRBJ1-5	.	CASSLYRGSQPQHF	TGTGCCAGCAGCTTGTACAGGGGAAGCCAGCCCCAGCATTTT
TRBV30	.	TRBJ1-4	.	CAWSFVNEKLFF	TGTGCCTGGAGTTTCGTTAATGAAAAACTGTTTTTT
TRBV30	TRBD1	TRBJ1-1	.	CAWSAQGFEAFF	TGTGCCTGGAGTGCACAGGGGTTCGAAGCTTTCTTT
TRBV11-3	TRBD1	TRBJ2-7	.	CASSRGQGYEQYF	TGTGCCAGCAGCCGGGGACAGGGCTACGAGCAGTACTTC
TRBV18	TRBD1	TRBJ1-2	.	CASSPVQGAYGYTF	TGTGCCAGCTCACCAGTCCAGGGGGCCTATGGCTACACCTTC